This is a list of T cell receptor beta chains from one sample in a study of cytotoxic CD8 clonotypes in ibrutinib-treated CLL. TCRdb keeps only in-frame clones here, not all; method: immunoSEQ multiplex PCR. Among about 72,000 clones, around 80% were seen once, and the ten largest hold 7.5% to 9.5%. The sample was PBMCs, taken at disease progression, from a patient treated with ibrutinib. All receptors derive from a human donor with chronic lymphocytic leukemia. Both conserved end residues are part of each CDR3. Fields, in order: V gene, D gene, clone size, J gene, CDR3 protein, CDR3 DNA. D genes are given only for firm matches. Clone size is given for some rows only: seen once, a few or many times, or a class if the clone is expanded.

v_call: TRBV7-8; d_call: TRBD1; clone_size: .; j_call: TRBJ1-5; cdr3_aa: CASSPGQGGSNQPQHF; cdr3_nt: TGTGCCAGCAGCCCAGGACAGGGCGGGAGCAATCAGCCCCAGCATTTT
v_call: TRBV18; d_call: .; clone_size: .; j_call: TRBJ1-1; cdr3_aa: CASSQGFTEAFF; cdr3_nt: TGTGCCAGCTCCCAGGGATTCACTGAAGCTTTCTTT
v_call: TRBV7-9; d_call: .; clone_size: .; j_call: TRBJ1-1; cdr3_aa: CASSLITGSGKAEAFF; cdr3_nt: TGTGCCAGCAGCTTGATTACCGGAAGTGGCAAGGCTGAAGCTTTCTTT
v_call: TRBV30; d_call: .; clone_size: once; j_call: TRBJ2-7; cdr3_aa: CASSRKVIHEQYF; cdr3_nt: TGTGCCTCCTCGAGGAAAGTAATCCACGAGCAGTACTTC
v_call: TRBV4-2; d_call: .; clone_size: .; j_call: TRBJ2-6; cdr3_aa: CASSQPGRGGANVLTF; cdr3_nt: TGTGCCAGCAGCCAACCAGGCCGCGGGGGGGCCAACGTCCTGACTTTC
v_call: TRBV19; d_call: .; clone_size: .; j_call: TRBJ1-1; cdr3_aa: CASRVGDWLRVEAFF; cdr3_nt: TGTGCCAGTAGAGTAGGGGACTGGCTCCGTGTCGAAGCTTTCTTT
v_call: TRBV30; d_call: .; clone_size: .; j_call: TRBJ1-1; cdr3_aa: CAWTETGNTEAFF; cdr3_nt: TGTGCCTGGACAGAAACAGGGAACACTGAAGCTTTCTTT
v_call: TRBV7-9; d_call: TRBD1; clone_size: .; j_call: TRBJ2-5; cdr3_aa: CASSPRTGQETQYF; cdr3_nt: TGTGCCAGCAGCCCCCGGACAGGGCAAGAGACCCAGTACTTC
v_call: TRBV5-5; d_call: .; clone_size: few; j_call: TRBJ1-6; cdr3_aa: CASSLGPTPGSLHF; cdr3_nt: TGTGCCAGCAGCTTGGGACCAACCCCTGGGTCCCTCCACTTT
v_call: TRBV5-4; d_call: .; clone_size: .; j_call: TRBJ1-3; cdr3_aa: CASSLALGGRAGNTIYF; cdr3_nt: TGTGCCAGCAGCTTGGCGCTGGGGGGTCGAGCTGGAAACACCATATATTTT
v_call: TRBV18; d_call: TRBD2; clone_size: .; j_call: TRBJ2-7; cdr3_aa: CASSPGLAGYEQYF; cdr3_nt: TGTGCCAGCTCACCGGGACTAGCGGGTTACGAGCAGTACTTC
v_call: TRBV18; d_call: .; clone_size: .; j_call: TRBJ2-1; cdr3_aa: CASSLGRGEQFF; cdr3_nt: TGTGCCAGCTCCCTAGGGCGGGGTGAGCAGTTCTTC
v_call: TRBV9; d_call: .; clone_size: .; j_call: TRBJ2-3; cdr3_aa: CASSVLGVTGDTQYF; cdr3_nt: TGTGCCAGCAGCGTACTGGGGGTTACGGGGGATACGCAGTATTTT
v_call: TRBV5-1; d_call: .; clone_size: few; j_call: TRBJ1-1; cdr3_aa: CASSPRVGWATEAFF; cdr3_nt: TGCGCCAGCAGCCCCCGTGTGGGTTGGGCCACTGAAGCTTTCTTT
v_call: TRBV10-1; d_call: TRBD2; clone_size: .; j_call: TRBJ2-7; cdr3_aa: CASSESIGGGTYEQYF; cdr3_nt: TGCGCCAGCAGTGAGTCGATTGGCGGGGGGACCTACGAGCAGTACTTC
v_call: TRBV6-6; d_call: .; clone_size: .; j_call: TRBJ1-2; cdr3_aa: CASNSRQTNYGYTF; cdr3_nt: TGTGCCAGCAATTCCCGTCAAACTAACTATGGCTACACCTTC
v_call: TRBV5-1; d_call: TRBD2; clone_size: .; j_call: TRBJ2-1; cdr3_aa: CASSLVLRTSTFGEQFF; cdr3_nt: TGCGCCAGCAGCTTGGTATTGCGGACTAGCACCTTTGGTGAGCAGTTCTTC
v_call: TRBV5-4; d_call: TRBD1; clone_size: .; j_call: TRBJ1-4; cdr3_aa: CASSLRTGTAEKLFF; cdr3_nt: TGTGCCAGCAGCTTGAGAACGGGGACAGCAGAAAAACTGTTTTTT
v_call: TRBV4-2; d_call: .; clone_size: .; j_call: TRBJ1-1; cdr3_aa: CASSQERVDTEAFF; cdr3_nt: TGTGCCAGCAGCCAAGAAAGGGTAGACACTGAAGCTTTCTTT
v_call: TRBV19; d_call: .; clone_size: few; j_call: TRBJ1-1; cdr3_aa: CASSPHLVGNTEAFF; cdr3_nt: TGTGCCAGTAGTCCCCACCTGGTGGGGAACACTGAAGCTTTCTTT
v_call: TRBV28; d_call: .; clone_size: once; j_call: TRBJ1-1; cdr3_aa: CASRAQGSTEAFF; cdr3_nt: TGTGCCAGCAGAGCCCAGGGGTCCACTGAAGCTTTCTTT
v_call: TRBV30; d_call: .; clone_size: .; j_call: TRBJ1-2; cdr3_aa: CALENYGYTF; cdr3_nt: TGTGCATTGGAGAACTATGGCTACACCTTC
v_call: TRBV6-1; d_call: .; clone_size: once; j_call: TRBJ2-3; cdr3_aa: CASSGTGPADTQYF; cdr3_nt: TGTGCCAGCAGTGGTACAGGGCCCGCAGATACGCAGTATTTT
v_call: TRBV27; d_call: .; clone_size: .; j_call: TRBJ2-7; cdr3_aa: CASRPGTGAYEQYF; cdr3_nt: TGTGCCAGCCGCCCTGGGACGGGGGCCTACGAGCAGTACTTC
v_call: TRBV5-6; d_call: .; clone_size: once; j_call: TRBJ2-3; cdr3_aa: CASSAKPGLHLDTQYF; cdr3_nt: TGTGCCAGCAGCGCAAAACCGGGACTCCACCTGGATACGCAGTATTTT